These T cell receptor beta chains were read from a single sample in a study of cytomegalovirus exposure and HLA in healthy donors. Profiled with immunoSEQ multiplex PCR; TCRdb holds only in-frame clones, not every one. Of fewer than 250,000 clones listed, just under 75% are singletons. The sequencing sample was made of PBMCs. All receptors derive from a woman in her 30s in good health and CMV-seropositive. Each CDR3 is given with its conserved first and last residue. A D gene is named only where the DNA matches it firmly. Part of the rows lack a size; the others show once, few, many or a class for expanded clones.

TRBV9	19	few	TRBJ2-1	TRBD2	CASSVGGGGAGGGGNEQFF	TGTGCCAGCAGCGTAGGGGGAGGAGGGGCGGGAGGAGGGGGCAATGAGCAGTTCTTC
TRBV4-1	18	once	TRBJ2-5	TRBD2	CANSHYASGLAGVETQYF	TGCGCCAACAGCCATTATGCGTCGGGACTAGCGGGAGTAGAGACCCAGTACTTC
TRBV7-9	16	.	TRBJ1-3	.	CASSSARAVEGNTIYF	TGTGCCAGCAGCTCAGCACGAGCTGTCGAGGGAAACACCATATATTTT
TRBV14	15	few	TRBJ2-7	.	CASSQIGRDSYEQYF	TGTGCCAGCAGCCAAATTGGACGGGACTCCTACGAGCAGTACTTC
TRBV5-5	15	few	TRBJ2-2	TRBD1	CASSWGTGRTGELFF	TGTGCCAGCAGCTGGGGGACAGGAAGAACCGGGGAGCTGTTTTTT
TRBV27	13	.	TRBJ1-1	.	CASSLFRGTEAFF	TGTGCCAGCAGTTTATTCCGAGGCACTGAAGCTTTCTTT
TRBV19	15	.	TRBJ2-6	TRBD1	CASRETGAGANVLTF	TGTGCCAGTAGGGAAACAGGGGCAGGGGCCAACGTCCTGACTTTC
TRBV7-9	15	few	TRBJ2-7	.	CASSLVPGPSYEQYF	TGTGCCAGCAGCTTAGTGCCAGGGCCCTCCTACGAGCAGTACTTC
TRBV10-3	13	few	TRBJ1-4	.	CAIRRVTNEKLFF	TGTGCCATCCGTCGGGTAACTAATGAAAAACTGTTTTTT
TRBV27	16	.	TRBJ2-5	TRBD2	CASSLVRSGVRKTQYF	TGTGCCAGCAGTTTAGTTCGTAGCGGGGTGCGGAAGACCCAGTACTTC
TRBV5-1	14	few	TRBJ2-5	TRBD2	CATQEGLALETQYF	TGCGCCACTCAGGAGGGACTAGCTCTGGAGACCCAGTACTTC